These 18 T cell receptor beta chains were all obtained from the same sample, sequenced in a study of blood T cell repertoires in COVID-19. TCRdb's table, derived via immunoSEQ multiplex PCR, lists solely in-frame clones and lacks some. Among a few hundred thousand clones, 86% were seen once, and the ten largest hold about 2.2%. Sequencing was done on a sample of peripheral blood. These receptor sequences come from a man younger than 45 who had recovered from COVID-19.

The V call is TRBV4-3, the J call TRBJ1-1; D remains unclear. Per germline, CDR1 LGHNA and CDR2 YSLEER. The germline V and J ends were trimmed by 1 base and 4 bases, with 10 bases remaining between them. This CDR3 spans 14 amino acids. As DNA, the CDR3 is TGCGCCAGCAGCCAAGTGGGAGGGTTCACTGAAGCTTTCTTT. It translates to CASSQVGGFTEAFF.

The chain couples TRBV5-8 to TRBJ2-7; the D gene is possibly TRBD1 (6 bases). This CDR3 is built from 14 residues. V was clipped by 3 bases and J by 2 bases, with 12 bases between them. Germline lookup yields CDR1 SGHTS and CDR2 YDEGEE. CDR3 sequence reads: CASSYRTATYEQYF. CDR3 nucleotides: TGTGCCAGCAGCTACCGGACAGCGACCTACGAGCAGTACTTC.

The chain carries TRBV4-3 and TRBJ2-1; 8 bases agree with TRBD1. The germline V gene encodes CDR1 LGHNA and CDR2 YSLEER. The CDR3 is made up of 15 amino acids. With V trimmed by 8 bases and J by 0 bases, 6 bases remained unmatched. CDR3 coding DNA: TGCGCCAGCGGGGTGGACAGGGCCTCCTACAATGAGCAGTTCTTC. This codes for CASGVDRASYNEQFF.

This clone was seen once. The V and J genes are TRBV6-4 and TRBJ1-6, with D tentatively TRBD1 (5 bases). CDR1 is MRHNA and CDR2 is SNTAGT in the germline V gene. The V gene lost 6 bases and the J gene lost 0 bases, with 9 bases spanning the gap. The CDR3 sequence is 15 residues long. CDR3 bases: TGTGCCAGCAGGACAGCAAGCTCCTATAATTCACCCCTCCACTTT. Translated: CASRTASSYNSPLHF.

This rearrangement joins TRBV19 to TRBJ2-7, with D possibly matching TRBD2 (6 bases). The CDR3 is made up of 17 amino acids. CDR1 and CDR2 (germline): LNHDA, SQIVND (reference sequence). The germline V and J ends were trimmed by 1 base and 2 bases, with 18 bases remaining between them. The CDR3 here is CASSIAGGTPLAYEQYF. The CDR3 DNA reads TGTGCCAGTAGTATAGCTGGGGGGACCCCTCTCGCCTACGAGCAGTACTTC.

CDR3 region: CASSPYRTTNTEAFF. The CDR3, as DNA: TGTGCCAGCAGCCCATACAGGACCACAAACACTGAAGCTTTCTTT. The chain has TRBV7-6 and TRBJ1-1, with D possibly TRBD1 on 5 matching bases. Trimming cost V 5 bases and J 2 bases, with 15 bases left between them. CDR1 and CDR2 (germline): SGHVS, FNYEAQ. The CDR3 totals 15 residues.

This clone has only one observation. The V and J genes are TRBV2 and TRBJ1-5; D perhaps matches TRBD1 (5 bases). Trimming pared 1 base from V and 9 bases from J, leaving 10 bases between. Per the germline V gene, CDR1 is SNHLY and CDR2 is FYNNEI. CDR3 size: 13 residues. Here the CDR3 reads CASSEEGRGPQHF. CDR3 DNA sequence: TGTGCCAGCAGTGAAGAGGGGCGGGGGCCCCAGCATTTT.

This clone was recorded once. The chain is built from TRBV6-5 and TRBJ1-4; unclear D gene. Germline CDR1 reads MNHEY; CDR2 reads SVGAGI. With 7 bases removed from V and 7 bases from J, the gap between germline ends came to 19 bases. The CDR3 covers 15 residues. CDR3 DNA sequence: TGTGCCAGCACCCTAACCGGGTCTCCGGGTGAAAAACTGTTTTTT. Protein sequence: CASTLTGSPGEKLFF.

The V and J genes are TRBV7-6 and TRBJ2-1; D gene uncertain. V gave up 2 bases and J gave up 7 bases, with 18 bases separating them. This CDR3 is built from 16 residues. The germline gives CDR1 SGHVS, CDR2 FNYEAQ. CDR3 in DNA: TGTGCCAGCAGCTTAAATGCTGGGCAGACGTCAAATGAGCAGTTCTTC. Its translation: CASSLNAGQTSNEQFF.

In its sample, this clone was seen once. The chain recombines TRBV19 with TRBJ1-4; 7 bases match TRBD1. Losses at the gene ends were 5 bases for V and 5 bases for J; bases not matched to a gene: 14. Germline V gene data show CDR1 as LNHDA and CDR2 as SQIVND (reference sequence). There are 17 residues in the CDR3. The CDR3 loop is CASSQGRLTGWNEKLFF. In nucleotides, the CDR3 is TGTGCCAGTAGTCAGGGAAGGTTGACAGGGTGGAATGAAAAACTGTTTTTT.

The J gene is TRBJ2-3, the V gene TRBV5-1; 11 nucleotides line up with TRBD2. Germline values: CDR1 SGHRS, CDR2 YFSETQ. CDR3 size: 16 residues. Unmatched junction bases numbered 6, after V lost 4 bases and J lost 2 bases. The CDR3 reads CASSKMTSGDTDTQYF. CDR3 nucleotides: TGCGCCAGCAGCAAAATGACTAGCGGGGACACAGATACGCAGTATTTT.

The genes are TRBV4-2 and TRBJ2-2, with D possibly being TRBD2 (6 bases). Trimming shortened V by 3 bases and J by 0 bases, and 11 bases separated the two germline ends. The germline V gene encodes CDR1 LGHNA and CDR2 YNFKEQ. This CDR3 contains 16 residues. CDR3 amino acids: CASSHLGGSNTGELFF. As DNA, the CDR3 is TGTGCCAGCAGCCATCTCGGGGGATCGAACACCGGGGAGCTGTTTTTT.

The gene calls are TRBV5-4 and TRBJ1-4; D uncertain. Trimming removed 2 bases at V and 9 bases at J, with 17 bases between. CDR1 and CDR2 (germline): SGHNT, YYREEE (reference sequence). This CDR3 region has 15 residues. CDR3 sequence (DNA): TGTGCCAGCAGCTTATACAGTTCTACTTTCCAAAAACTGTTTTTT. It specifies CASSLYSSTFQKLFF. The whole variable domain, remainder taken from reference TRBV5-4 and TRBJ1-4, is ETGVTQSPTHLIKTRGQQVTLRCSSQSGHNTVSWYQQALGQGPQFIFQYYREEENGRGNFPPRFSGLQFPNYSSELNVNALELDDSALYLCASSLYSSTFQKLFFGSGTQLSVL.

The CDR3, as DNA: TGTGCCAGCAGCTTAACGACAGGGGGCATCTACGAGCAGTACTTC. Amino acid sequence: CASSLTTGGIYEQYF. The chain carries TRBV7-2 and TRBJ2-7, with 10 bases lining up with TRBD1. This CDR3 is built from 15 residues. CDR1 is SGHTA and CDR2 is FQGNSA in the germline V gene. V trimming: 2 bases; J trimming: 3 bases; junction bases outside the gene matches: 4.

The sample holds one count of this clone. The chain employs TRBV24-1 and TRBJ2-1, with D possibly TRBD2 on 6 matching bases. Trimming stripped 2 bases from V and 8 bases from J, with 12 bases between. Germline CDR1 reads KGHDR; CDR2 reads SFDVKD. The CDR3 sequence is 14 residues long. CDR3 DNA sequence: TGTGCCACCAGTGATTCGCAGGGACTGGATGAGCAGTTCTTC. It is translated as CATSDSQGLDEQFF.

This clone was observed a handful of times. This chain connects TRBV12-5 to TRBJ2-7, with D maybe TRBD1 (5 bases). Deletions cut 7 bases from V and 6 bases from J, with 13 bases between. The CDR3 has 12 residues. Germline V CDR1 and CDR2: LGHNT, FRNRAP. Here the CDR3 DNA reads TGTGCTAGTGTTAGGGGATCCGGCGAGCAGTACTTC. Translating it yields CASVRGSGEQYF.

This sequence joins TRBV7-8 and TRBJ2-3; the match to TRBD2 covers 9 bases. The CDR3 has 16 amino acids. Germline V gene sequence: CDR1 SGHVS, CDR2 FQNEAQ. V shed 0 bases and J 2 bases; nucleotides not matched to a gene: 3. The CDR3 protein is CASSLALAGNTDTQYF. DNA for the CDR3: TGTGCCAGCAGCTTAGCCCTAGCGGGGAACACAGATACGCAGTATTTT.

The genes are TRBV12-3 or TRBV12-4 and TRBJ1-1; D is undetermined. The CDR3 has 13 residues. The V end lost 1 base, the J end lost 8 bases, and 11 bases lay between the germline ends. The CDR3 nucleotides read TGTGCCAGCAGTTTAGTAGTGGGCAAGGAAGCTTTCTTT. As protein: CASSLVVGKEAFF.